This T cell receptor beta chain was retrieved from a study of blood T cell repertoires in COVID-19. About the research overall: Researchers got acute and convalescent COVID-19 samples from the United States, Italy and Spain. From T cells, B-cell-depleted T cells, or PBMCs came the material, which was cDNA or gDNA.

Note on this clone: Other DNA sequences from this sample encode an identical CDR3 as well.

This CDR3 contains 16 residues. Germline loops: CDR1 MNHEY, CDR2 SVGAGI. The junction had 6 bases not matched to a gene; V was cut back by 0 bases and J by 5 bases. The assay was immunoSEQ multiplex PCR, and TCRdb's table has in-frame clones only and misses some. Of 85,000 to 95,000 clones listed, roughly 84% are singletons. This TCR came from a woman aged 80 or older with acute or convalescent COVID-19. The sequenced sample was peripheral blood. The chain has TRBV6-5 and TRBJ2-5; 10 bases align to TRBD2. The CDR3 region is CASSYSLLAGVETQYF. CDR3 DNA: TGTGCCAGCAGTTACTCGCTTCTAGCGGGGGTGGAGACCCAGTACTTC.